The 22 T cell receptor beta chains listed next were all sequenced from one sample in a study of cytomegalovirus exposure and HLA in healthy donors. Researchers ran the PCR with 60 Vbeta and 13 Jbeta primers. Profiled with immunoSEQ multiplex PCR; TCRdb holds only in-frame clones, not every one. In the table there are some 120,000 clones, around four fifths of which are singletons. The sample taken for sequencing was PBMCs. All receptors come from a human donor in good health.

This chain joins TRBV29-1 and TRBJ2-3, with D possibly being TRBD1 (6 bases). This CDR3 region has 16 residues. Deletions cut 2 bases from V and 0 bases from J, with 15 bases between. Germline CDR1 SQVTM, CDR2 ANQGSEA. Written as DNA, the CDR3 is TGCAGCGTTGAAACGACAGGACCCCCTAGCACAGATACGCAGTATTTT. As protein: CSVETTGPPSTDTQYF.

The chain uses TRBV7-9 and TRBJ2-1; perhaps TRBD1 as D (5 bases). This CDR3 has 12 residues. The V and J ends lost 1 base and 9 bases respectively, with 7 bases between them. Germline V gives CDR1 SEHNR, CDR2 FQNEAQ (reference sequence). This CDR3 is CASSLGDSEQFF. CDR3 bases: TGTGCCAGCAGCTTAGGCGACAGTGAGCAGTTCTTC.

The chain uses TRBV4-3 and TRBJ1-2, with D hard to call. V lost 1 base and J 6 bases, leaving 15 bases between the germline ends. The CDR3 has 15 residues. Per germline, CDR1 LGHNA and CDR2 YSLEER. The CDR3 is CASSQAPLYGDGYTF. CDR3 DNA sequence: TGCGCCAGCAGCCAAGCCCCCCTCTACGGGGATGGCTACACCTTC.

This chain joins TRBV19 and TRBJ1-6, with D perhaps matching TRBD1 (5 bases). Germline V lookup: CDR1 LNHDA, CDR2 SQIVND (reference sequence). The CDR3 loop spans 17 amino acids. The ends were cut back, 3 bases at V and 0 bases at J, with 12 bases in the middle. This CDR3 is CASSIFGGSSYNSPLHF. CDR3 nucleotides: TGTGCCAGTAGTATCTTCGGGGGAAGCTCCTATAATTCACCCCTCCACTTT.

This chain links TRBV6-6 with TRBJ2-1, with 10 positions matching TRBD1. The CDR3 extends over 15 amino acids. Germline V CDR1 and CDR2: MNHNY, SVGAGI (reference sequence). Trimming at V came to 2 bases and at J to 10 bases, leaving 8 bases not matched to a gene. CDR3 protein: CASSYGGQGNKEQFF. The CDR3 DNA reads TGTGCCAGCAGTTACGGGGGACAGGGGAATAAGGAGCAGTTCTTC.

The CDR3 DNA reads TGCGCCAGCAGCTTAAGGCGCACAGGGGGCGCCTACAATGAGCAGTTCTTC. Residues: CASSLRRTGGAYNEQFF. V usage is TRBV5-1 and J usage is TRBJ2-1; 9 bases line up with TRBD1. J gave up 2 bases and V 2 bases, and 8 bases lay outside the gene matches. Looked up from germline, CDR1 is SGHRS and CDR2 is YFSETQ. The CDR3 extends over 17 amino acids.

The chain uses TRBV6-5 and TRBJ1-2; TRBD1 matches 7 bases. V trimming: 2 bases; J trimming: 4 bases; junction bases outside the gene matches: 4. CDR1 and CDR2 from the germline V gene are MNHEY and SVGAGI. CDR3 length: 14 amino acids. CDR3 coding DNA: TGTGCCAGCAGTTACGTAGGGGGCTCCTATGGCTACACCTTC. It codes for CASSYVGGSYGYTF.

The gene calls are TRBV5-4 and TRBJ1-4; 7 nucleotides match TRBD1. The junction had 3 bases not matched to a gene; V was cut back by 0 bases and J by 7 bases. The CDR3 has 14 residues. CDR1 SGHNT and CDR2 YYREEE come from the germline V gene (reference sequence). CDR3 coding DNA: TGTGCCAGCAGCTTGGACAGGGGTATTGAAAAACTGTTTTTT. Protein: CASSLDRGIEKLFF.

The J gene is TRBJ1-6, the V gene TRBV5-3, with D perhaps TRBD1 (6 bases). TRBV5-3 carries the ORF label, with uncertain function. This CDR3 has 18 amino acids. Trimming cost V 4 bases and J 3 bases, with 20 bases left between them. The CDR3 reads CARSPGTGPHDYNSPLHF. The CDR3 nucleotides are TGTGCCAGAAGCCCAGGAACAGGGCCCCATGACTATAATTCACCCCTCCACTTT.

This chain links TRBV2 with TRBJ2-2, with a tentative D call TRBD1 (6 bases). This CDR3 is 12 amino acids long. CDR1 and CDR2 (germline): SNHLY, FYNNEI. The germline V and J ends were trimmed by 7 bases and 7 bases, with 10 bases remaining between them. CDR3 nucleotide sequence: TGTGCCAGCACAGGGGATGGCGGGGAGCTGTTTTTT. This codes for CASTGDGGELFF.

V and J are TRBV14 and TRBJ1-1; 9 bases match TRBD1. Trimming at V came to 4 bases and at J to 4 bases, leaving 4 bases not matched to a gene. This CDR3 is 14 amino acids long. From germline, CDR1 is SGHDN and CDR2 FVKESK. DNA of the CDR3: TGTGCCAGCAGCCGAGGACAGGGGCCCACTGAAGCTTTCTTT. The encoded protein is CASSRGQGPTEAFF.

The CDR3 loop reads CASSPGQIYEQYF. The CDR3 bases are TGTGCCAGCAGCCCGGGACAGATATACGAGCAGTACTTC. The chain uses TRBV5-6 and TRBJ2-7, with TRBD1 matching 7 bases. This CDR3 is built from 13 residues. CDR1 and CDR2 from the germline V gene are SGHDT and YYEEEE. V gave up 4 bases and J gave up 4 bases; unmatched junction bases: 5.

The CDR3 sequence is CASSLADNSPLHF. In nucleotides, the CDR3 is TGCGCCAGCAGCTTGGCAGATAATTCACCCCTCCACTTT. V gene TRBV5-1 combines with J gene TRBJ1-6; D remains unclear. The CDR3 sequence is 13 residues long. Per the germline V gene, CDR1 is SGHRS and CDR2 is YFSETQ. The V gene lost 0 bases and the J gene lost 5 bases, with 3 bases spanning the gap.

The rearrangement uses TRBV6-1 and TRBJ1-1, with D unresolved. V gave up 6 bases and J gave up 4 bases, with 15 bases separating them. The CDR3 covers 14 residues. Per the germline V gene, CDR1 is MNHNS and CDR2 is SASEGT. The CDR3 loop is CASSLEGRSTEAFF. As DNA, the CDR3 is TGTGCCAGCAGCCTGGAGGGAAGAAGCACTGAAGCTTTCTTT.

The chain carries TRBV6-5 and TRBJ1-6; perhaps TRBD1 as D (5 bases). Germline CDR1 reads MNHEY; CDR2 reads SVGAGI. The CDR3 contains 15 residues. Trimming cost V 5 bases and J 8 bases, with 16 bases left between them. CDR3 bases: TGTGCCAGCAGTGTGCAGGGCGGCGGGGATTCACCCCTCCACTTT. Protein sequence: CASSVQGGGDSPLHF.

The V call is TRBV27, the J call TRBJ2-5; D possibly corresponds to TRBD1 (5 bases). From germline, CDR1 is MNHEY and CDR2 SMNVEV (reference sequence). This CDR3 contains 14 residues. Deletions cut 6 bases from V and 5 bases from J, with 16 bases between. The CDR3 DNA follows: TGTGCCAGCAGCCTTATAGGGGATCCGGAGACCCAGTACTTC. Amino acids: CASSLIGDPETQYF.

The table lists this clone with a count of one. The genes are TRBV5-1 and TRBJ2-3; 16 bases agree with TRBD2. The V segment lost 4 bases and the J segment 2 bases; nucleotides outside the gene matches: 7. CDR1 and CDR2 from the germline V gene are SGHRS and YFSETQ. The CDR3 is made up of 18 amino acids. The CDR3 reads CASSPGTSGGAPTDTQYF. The CDR3 nucleotides read TGCGCCAGCAGCCCTGGGACTAGCGGGGGGGCCCCCACAGATACGCAGTATTTT. Full variable domain (outside the CDR3, taken from reference TRBV5-1 and TRBJ2-3): KAGVTQTPRYLIKTRGQQVTLSCSPISGHRSVSWYQQTPGQGLQFLFEYFSETQRNKGNFPGRFSGRQFSNSRSEMNVSTLELGDSALYLCASSPGTSGGAPTDTQYFGPGTRLTVL.

The chain recombines TRBV28 with TRBJ1-1, with D possibly matching TRBD1 (6 bases). This CDR3 contains 13 residues. Trimming took 7 bases from V and 3 from J, leaving 12 bases between them. CDR1 and CDR2 from the germline V gene are MDHEN and SYDVKM. CDR3 sequence: CASTRGAYTEAFF. In DNA form, the CDR3 reads TGTGCCAGCACCCGGGGGGCTTACACTGAAGCTTTCTTT.

The chain recombines TRBV10-2 with TRBJ2-1; TRBD2 agrees at 9 bases. This CDR3 contains 14 residues. V lost 6 bases and J lost 3; bases outside the gene matches: 3. Germline CDR1 reads WSHSY; CDR2 reads SAAADI. The CDR3 loop reads CASRASGVYNEQFF. CDR3 nucleotides: TGCGCCAGCAGGGCTAGCGGGGTCTACAATGAGCAGTTCTTC.

This chain connects TRBV2 to TRBJ1-2; D is perhaps TRBD1 (5 bases). Per the germline V gene, CDR1 is SNHLY and CDR2 is FYNNEI. The CDR3 totals 15 residues. V dropped 4 bases and J dropped 5 bases, with 17 bases sitting between them. CDR3 nucleotide sequence: TGTGCCAGCAGTGCTGCAGGGCCCGCGGTTTATGGCTACACCTTC. Translated: CASSAAGPAVYGYTF.

The CDR3 nucleotides read TGTGCCAGCAGCCCGGGGTTCCAAGAGACCCAGTACTTC. Amino acids: CASSPGFQETQYF. V and J are TRBV11-1 and TRBJ2-5; possibly TRBD2 for D (5 bases). The germline V gene has CDR1 SGHAT and CDR2 FQDESV (reference sequence). The CDR3 is 13 amino acids. Between the trimmed V and J ends, which lost 5 bases and 1 base, there was a span of 8 bases.

The V gene is TRBV11-3, the J gene TRBJ2-1; 7 nucleotides line up with TRBD1. This CDR3 is 14 amino acids long. The ends lost 1 base at V and 7 bases at J; junction bases unmatched: 4. CDR1 and CDR2 from the germline V gene are SGHNT and YENEEA. The CDR3 DNA reads TGTGCCAGCAGCTTAGGACAGGGTGAGAATGAGCAGTTCTTC. Its translation: CASSLGQGENEQFF.